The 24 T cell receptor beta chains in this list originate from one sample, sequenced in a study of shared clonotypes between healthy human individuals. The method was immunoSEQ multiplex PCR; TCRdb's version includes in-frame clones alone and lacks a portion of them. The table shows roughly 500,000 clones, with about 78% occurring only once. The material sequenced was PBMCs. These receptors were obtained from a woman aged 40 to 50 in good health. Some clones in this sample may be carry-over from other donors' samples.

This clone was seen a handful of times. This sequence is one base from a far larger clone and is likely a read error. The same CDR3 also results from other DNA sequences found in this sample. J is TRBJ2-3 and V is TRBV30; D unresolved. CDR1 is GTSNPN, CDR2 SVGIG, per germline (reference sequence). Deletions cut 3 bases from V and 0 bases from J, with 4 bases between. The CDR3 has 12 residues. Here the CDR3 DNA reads TGTGCCTGGAGCACGAGCACAGATACGCAGTATTTT. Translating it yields CAWSTSTDTQYF.

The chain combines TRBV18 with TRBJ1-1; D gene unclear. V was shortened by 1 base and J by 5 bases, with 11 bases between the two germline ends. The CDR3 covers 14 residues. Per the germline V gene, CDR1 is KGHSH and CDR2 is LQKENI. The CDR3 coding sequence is TGTGCCAGCTCACCACTTCGGGGTCGGACTGAAGCTTTCTTT. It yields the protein CASSPLRGRTEAFF.

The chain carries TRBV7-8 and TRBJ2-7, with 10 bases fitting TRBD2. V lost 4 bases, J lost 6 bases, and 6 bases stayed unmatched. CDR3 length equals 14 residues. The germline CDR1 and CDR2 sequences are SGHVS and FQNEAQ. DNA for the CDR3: TGTGCCAGCAGCTCGTATCTAGCGGGAGTCGAGCAGTACTTC. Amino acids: CASSSYLAGVEQYF.

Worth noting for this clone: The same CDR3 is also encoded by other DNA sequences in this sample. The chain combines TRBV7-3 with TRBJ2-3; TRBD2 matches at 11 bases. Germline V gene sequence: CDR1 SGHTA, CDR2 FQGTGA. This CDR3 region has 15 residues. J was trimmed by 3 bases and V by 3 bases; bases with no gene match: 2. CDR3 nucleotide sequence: TGTGCCAGCAGCTTCCTAGCGGGAGGTACAGATACGCAGTATTTT. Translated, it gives CASSFLAGGTDTQYF.

CDR3 in amino acids: CASSGQGMNTEAFF. CDR3 in DNA: TGTGCCAGCAGTGGACAGGGAATGAACACTGAAGCTTTCTTT. The V call is TRBV2, the J call TRBJ1-1; 7 bases fit TRBD1. The V and J ends lost 4 bases and 0 bases, in that order; junction bases with no gene match: 2. This CDR3 region has 14 residues. The germline V gene has CDR1 SNHLY and CDR2 FYNNEI.

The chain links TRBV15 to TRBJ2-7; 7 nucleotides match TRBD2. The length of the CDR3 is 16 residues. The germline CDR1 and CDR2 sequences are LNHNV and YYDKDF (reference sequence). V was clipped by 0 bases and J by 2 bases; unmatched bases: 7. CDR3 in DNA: TGTGCCACCAGCAGAGAAGAGCGGGAAACCCCCTACGAGCAGTACTTC. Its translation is CATSREERETPYEQYF.

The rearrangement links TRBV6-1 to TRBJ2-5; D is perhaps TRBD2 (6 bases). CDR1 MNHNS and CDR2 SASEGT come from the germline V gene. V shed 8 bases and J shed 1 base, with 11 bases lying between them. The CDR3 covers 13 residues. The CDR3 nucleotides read TGTGCCAGCCTTCGGAGGGCCCAAGAGACCCAGTACTTC. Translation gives CASLRRAQETQYF.

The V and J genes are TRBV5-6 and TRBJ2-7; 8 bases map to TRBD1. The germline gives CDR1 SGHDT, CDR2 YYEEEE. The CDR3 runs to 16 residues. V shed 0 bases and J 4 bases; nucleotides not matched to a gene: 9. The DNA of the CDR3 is TGTGCCAGCAGCTTGGCGTCCGGGACAGGCCCATACGAGCAGTACTTC. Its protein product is CASSLASGTGPYEQYF.

The CDR3 spells CASSLDPRANTGELFF. The CDR3 coding sequence is TGTGCCAGCAGCTTGGATCCCAGGGCGAACACCGGGGAGCTGTTTTTT. The rearrangement joins TRBV5-4 to TRBJ2-2, with D perhaps TRBD1 (5 bases). Trimming removed 0 bases at V and 0 bases at J, with 9 bases between. Germline CDR1 and CDR2: SGHNT and YYREEE (reference sequence). The CDR3 runs 16 residues.

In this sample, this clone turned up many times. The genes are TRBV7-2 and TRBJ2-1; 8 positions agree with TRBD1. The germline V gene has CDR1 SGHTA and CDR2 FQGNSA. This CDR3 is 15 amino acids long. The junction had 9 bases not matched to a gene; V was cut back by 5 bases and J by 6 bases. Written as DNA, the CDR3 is TGTGCCAGCAGCGACCGGGACAGGTTGGGCAATGAGCAGTTCTTC. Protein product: CASSDRDRLGNEQFF.

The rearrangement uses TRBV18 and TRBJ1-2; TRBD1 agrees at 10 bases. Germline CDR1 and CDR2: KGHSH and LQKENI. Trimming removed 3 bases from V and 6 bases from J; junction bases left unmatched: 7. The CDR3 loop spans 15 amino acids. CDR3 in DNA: TGTGCCAGCTCACCCCGGACAGGGGGGGAGAATGGCTACACCTTC. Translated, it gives CASSPRTGGENGYTF.

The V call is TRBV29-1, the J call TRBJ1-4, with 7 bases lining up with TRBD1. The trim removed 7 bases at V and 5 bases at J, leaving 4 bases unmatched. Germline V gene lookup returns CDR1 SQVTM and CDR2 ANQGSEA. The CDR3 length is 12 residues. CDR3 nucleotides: TGCAGCGCCAGGGGGGGGAATGAAAAACTGTTTTTT. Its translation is CSARGGNEKLFF.

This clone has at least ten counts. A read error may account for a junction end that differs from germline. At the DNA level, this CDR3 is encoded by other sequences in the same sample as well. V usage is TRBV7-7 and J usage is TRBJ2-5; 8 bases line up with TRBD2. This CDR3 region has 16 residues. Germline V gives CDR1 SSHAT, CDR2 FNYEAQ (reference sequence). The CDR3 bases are TGTGCTAGCAGCCCCCCGACTAGCGCCTTAGAGGCGGCCCAGTACTTC. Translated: CASSPPTSALEAAQYF.

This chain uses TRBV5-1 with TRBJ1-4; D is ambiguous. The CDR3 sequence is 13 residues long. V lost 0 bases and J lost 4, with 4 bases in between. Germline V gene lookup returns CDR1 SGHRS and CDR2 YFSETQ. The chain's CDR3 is CASSLEDNEKLFF. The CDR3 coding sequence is TGCGCCAGCAGCTTGGAAGATAATGAAAAACTGTTTTTT.

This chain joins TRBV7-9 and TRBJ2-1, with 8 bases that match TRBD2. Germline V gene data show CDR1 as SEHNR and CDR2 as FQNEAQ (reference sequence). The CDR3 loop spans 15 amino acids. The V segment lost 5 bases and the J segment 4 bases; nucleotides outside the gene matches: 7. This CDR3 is CASSPTSGSYNEQFF. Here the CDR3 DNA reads TGTGCCAGCAGCCCAACTAGCGGCTCTTACAATGAGCAGTTCTTC.

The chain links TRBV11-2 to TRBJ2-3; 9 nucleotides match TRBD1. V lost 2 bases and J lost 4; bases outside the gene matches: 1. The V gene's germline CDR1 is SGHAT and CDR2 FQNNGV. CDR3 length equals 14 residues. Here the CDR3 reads CASSLNRGPDTQYF. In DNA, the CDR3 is TGTGCCAGCAGCTTAAACAGGGGGCCAGATACGCAGTATTTT.

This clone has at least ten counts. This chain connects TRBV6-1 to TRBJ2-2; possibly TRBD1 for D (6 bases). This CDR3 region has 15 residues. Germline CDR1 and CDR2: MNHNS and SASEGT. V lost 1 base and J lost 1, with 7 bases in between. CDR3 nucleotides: TGTGCCAGCAGTGAAGGGGGGCTGAACACCGGGGAGCTGTTTTTT. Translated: CASSEGGLNTGELFF.

The DNA of the CDR3 is TGCGCCAGCAGAGGGCCAGGGGGGGACACTGAAGCTTTCTTT. It yields the protein CASRGPGGDTEAFF. This chain links TRBV10-2 with TRBJ1-1, with 7 positions matching TRBD1. Losses at the gene ends were 6 bases for V and 3 bases for J; bases not matched to a gene: 7. The CDR3 is 14 amino acids. Germline V gives CDR1 WSHSY, CDR2 SAAADI.

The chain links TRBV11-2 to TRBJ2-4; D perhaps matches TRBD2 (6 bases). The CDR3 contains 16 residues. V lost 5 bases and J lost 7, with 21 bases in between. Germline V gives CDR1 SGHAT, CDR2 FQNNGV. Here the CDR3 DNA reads TGTGCCAGCAGCCCCTACTCGGGACTCCTTATGAACATTCAGTACTTC. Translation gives CASSPYSGLLMNIQYF.

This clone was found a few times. The CDR3 DNA follows: TGTGCCAGCAGTTTATTAGCCCAAAAAATCAAGCCCCAGCATTTT. Translated, it gives CASSLLAQKIKPQHF. J is TRBJ1-5 and V is TRBV28; D remains ambiguous. The V gene lost 1 base and the J gene lost 8 bases, with 15 bases spanning the gap. The CDR3 covers 15 residues. Germline V gene data show CDR1 as MDHEN and CDR2 as SYDVKM.

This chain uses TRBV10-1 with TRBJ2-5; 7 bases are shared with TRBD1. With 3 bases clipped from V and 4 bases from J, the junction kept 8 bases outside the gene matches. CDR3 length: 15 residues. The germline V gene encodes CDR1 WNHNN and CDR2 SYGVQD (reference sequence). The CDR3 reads CASSDHRGTRETQYF. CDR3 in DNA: TGCGCCAGCAGTGATCACAGGGGAACGAGAGAGACCCAGTACTTC.

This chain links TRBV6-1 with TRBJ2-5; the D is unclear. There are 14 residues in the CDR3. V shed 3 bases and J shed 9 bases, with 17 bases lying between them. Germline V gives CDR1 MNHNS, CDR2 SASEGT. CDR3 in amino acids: CASSEARRSLAQYF. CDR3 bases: TGTGCCAGCAGTGAGGCCAGGCGTTCTTTGGCCCAGTACTTC.

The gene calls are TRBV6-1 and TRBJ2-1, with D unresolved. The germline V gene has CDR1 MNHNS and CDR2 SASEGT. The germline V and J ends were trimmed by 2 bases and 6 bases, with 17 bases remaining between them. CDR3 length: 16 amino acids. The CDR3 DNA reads TGTGCCAGCAGTGAATGGCCGCCGTCGGTCATCAATGAGCAGTTCTTC. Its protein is CASSEWPPSVINEQFF.

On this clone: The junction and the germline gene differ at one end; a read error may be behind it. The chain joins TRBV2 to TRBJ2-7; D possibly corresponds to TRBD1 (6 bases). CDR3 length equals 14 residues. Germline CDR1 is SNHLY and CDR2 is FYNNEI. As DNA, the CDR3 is TGTGCCAGCAGGGAAGCTAGAAGGGGGTACGAGCAGTACTTC. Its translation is CASREARRGYEQYF.